The rows below give T cell receptor beta chains drawn from one sample of a study of T-cell memory formation after mild COVID-19. TCRdb called the 5' RACE reads again in MiXCR, with one record for every CDR3 protein. The sample yields hundreds of thousands of distinct CDR3 sequences, approximately 29% seen once. The specimen was PBMCs or a T cell subset sorted from them (not recorded which). These receptors were obtained from an adult woman who had mild COVID-19 (a few samples of this study predate the infection). Cell type and time point are not known. The conserved cysteine and the conserved F or W are not part of the CDR3 here. Expanded clones are given a class, and other clones once, few, many or no size at all.

size: few
J: TRBJ2-5
V: TRBV7-8
CDR3: ASSLSYLGKETQY

size: few
J: TRBJ2-7
V: TRBV12-3/TRBV12-4
CDR3: ASSLIGTGENEQY

size: .
J: TRBJ1-1
V: TRBV7-9
CDR3: ASSLGGSWGNTEAF

size: few
J: TRBJ1-5
V: TRBV18
CDR3: ASSESLGPGSNQPQH

size: few
J: TRBJ2-1
V: TRBV5-1
CDR3: ASSRTGGPSYNEQF

size: few
J: TRBJ1-1
V: TRBV12-3/TRBV12-4
CDR3: ASSFTVLNTEAF

size: .
J: TRBJ1-2
V: TRBV4-1
CDR3: ASSQDQWNYGYT

size: .
J: TRBJ2-1
V: TRBV12-3/TRBV12-4
CDR3: ASSLRGVYEQF

size: .
J: TRBJ2-3
V: TRBV9
CDR3: ASSPTSLSTDTQY

size: .
J: TRBJ1-2
V: TRBV14
CDR3: ASSQDVGPAYGYT

size: .
J: TRBJ2-2
V: TRBV6-5
CDR3: ATRQVYTGELF

size: .
J: TRBJ2-5
V: TRBV12-3/TRBV12-4
CDR3: ASSLVGGGQETQY

size: .
J: TRBJ1-5
V: TRBV30
CDR3: AWSSRGFDQPQH